These T cell receptor beta chains were read from a single sample in a study of tumor-infiltrating lymphocytes in localized non-small cell lung cancer. Sequenced by immunoSEQ multiplex PCR; TCRdb stores in-frame clones only, minus some. The data show roughly 15,000 clones, approximately 71% seen once. The sample consisted of uninvolved lung tissue not adjacent to the tumor. The receptors were gathered from a human donor with non-small cell lung cancer. Both conserved end residues are part of each CDR3.

v_call,j_call,cdr3_aa
TRBV30,TRBJ1-1,CAWGLGQVYTEAFF
TRBV5-6,TRBJ1-2,CASSLEFGDYGYTF
TRBV13,TRBJ1-1,CASSFRQARGTEAFF
TRBV7-6,TRBJ2-5,CASSSPDRGTQYF
TRBV7-3,TRBJ2-5,CASSPRQGGQETQYF
TRBV28,TRBJ1-5,CASSLASYSNQPQHF
TRBV2,TRBJ1-1,CASMKTRGNTEAFF
TRBV2,TRBJ2-5,CASSAQTRGGETQYF
TRBV25-1,TRBJ2-5,CASSEYQGRQETQYF
TRBV11-2,TRBJ2-5,CASSWGQQETQYF
TRBV4-1,TRBJ1-1,CASSQDGLGTVVYTEAFF
TRBV27,TRBJ1-2,CASRPDLNYGYTF
TRBV10-3,TRBJ1-5,CAISPRGLDQPQHF
TRBV4-3,TRBJ1-1,CASSQDHRTGGAGTEAFF
TRBV30,TRBJ1-6,CAWRGQGNSPLHF
TRBV29-1,TRBJ1-3,CSVESGYGNTIYF
TRBV12-5,TRBJ1-4,CASGPRGGDRSTNEKLFF
TRBV6-6,TRBJ2-1,CASRIWTSGGNDEQFF
TRBV2,TRBJ1-3,CASSEGGSSGNTIYF
TRBV5-5,TRBJ2-7,CASSLGATTYEQYF
TRBV28,TRBJ2-2,CASSLGGSTGELFF
TRBV30,TRBJ2-1,CAWQTPPISSYNEQFF
TRBV29-1,TRBJ2-1,CSVGRAGAGYNEQFF
TRBV5-8,TRBJ2-7,CATPKGQAHRGEQYF
TRBV6-1,TRBJ1-2,CASSENRRGGYTF
TRBV7-3,TRBJ2-7,CASSLMQGATYEQYF
TRBV5-1,TRBJ2-1,CASKLAEPYNEQFF
TRBV28,TRBJ2-7,CASTLGRSSYEQYF
TRBV10-3,TRBJ1-3,CAISERADSWPVSGNTIYF
TRBV5-1,TRBJ2-2,CASSPGPANTGELFF
TRBV6-1,TRBJ1-6,CASSVGQGGTPLHF
TRBV15,TRBJ2-7,CATSRDLSGSYEQYF
TRBV13,TRBJ1-4,CASSPDRSNEKLFF
TRBV25-1,TRBJ1-1,CASSAAGGSPNTEAFF
TRBV19,TRBJ1-2,CASSPRKGSYGYTF
TRBV28,TRBJ2-4,CASSLVAGGPFAKNIQYF
TRBV6-1,TRBJ1-5,CASSGFSQQPQHF
TRBV28,TRBJ2-1,CASRRRAGQPYNEQFF
TRBV11-3,TRBJ2-3,CASSLTSLYTDTQYF
TRBV7-2,TRBJ2-7,CASSFGDFDEQYF
TRBV5-1,TRBJ2-7,CASSPTGIHEQYF
TRBV6-1,TRBJ1-5,CASSEVGRQGLRNQPQHF
TRBV30,TRBJ2-5,CAWSVRVETQYF
TRBV30,TRBJ2-7,CAWSVGAGPSYF
TRBV2,TRBJ1-1,CASSERQAKNTEAFF
TRBV6-5,TRBJ1-2,CASSFRQNNGYTF
TRBV6-1,TRBJ1-1,CASSEGQLNTEAFF
TRBV4-2,TRBJ2-3,CASSQELAGSSTDTQYF
TRBV2,TRBJ1-5,CASSADYQPQHF
TRBV27,TRBJ2-7,CASSLSRTSYEQYF
TRBV5-1,TRBJ2-7,CASSQRGAHEQYF
TRBV29-1,TRBJ1-2,CSVVLNGRGSDGYTF
TRBV10-3,TRBJ1-5,CAISDPYRGRNQPQHF
TRBV18,TRBJ2-7,CASSPSGASYEQYF
TRBV19,TRBJ1-5,CASTRGVYQPQHF
TRBV30,TRBJ1-1,CAWSEYRNTEAFF
TRBV5-8,TRBJ1-5,CASSLDRGSGNQPQHF
TRBV28,TRBJ1-2,CASRRWGDGYYGYTF
TRBV30,TRBJ1-6,CAWSTGTGNSPLHF
TRBV25-1,TRBJ2-1,CASSGGEWGSHNEQFF